The 15 T cell receptor beta chains below all came from one sample that was sequenced in a study of cytomegalovirus exposure and HLA in healthy donors (dated by TCRdb to the late 2010s). The receptor library was made with the immunoSEQ multiplex PCR assay. For the multiplex PCR, a mixture combining 60 forward primers for TCR Vbeta segments and 13 reverse primers for TCR Jbeta segments was used. TCRdb stores this immuneACCESS table with in-frame sequences only. Part of the clones is absent; in the studies checked, under half of the shortfall reflects unresolved V genes, and no reason is known for the rest. The table for this sample lists approximately 160,000 clones; about 84% of them were counted only once. Of the sample, 4.8% falls within the top ten clones. The specimen was PBMCs. The receptors derive from a man aged 18 to 35 in good health and CMV-seronegative.

In its sample, this clone was seen once. The gene calls are TRBV28 and TRBJ2-7, with D perhaps TRBD1 (8 bases). This CDR3 comprises 13 residues. Germline V gene sequence: CDR1 MDHEN, CDR2 SYDVKM. With 8 bases removed from V and 1 base from J, the gap between germline ends came to 12 bases. The CDR3 protein is CASYRGGSYEQYF. The CDR3 nucleotides are TGTGCCAGCTACAGGGGGGGGTCCTACGAGCAGTACTTC.

As concerns this clone: Within the sample, other DNA sequences also encode this same CDR3. This chain uses TRBV5-1 with TRBJ1-4; maybe TRBD1 (6 bases). The CDR3 is 15 residues long. Germline V gives CDR1 SGHRS, CDR2 YFSETQ. Trimming left V 3 bases short and J 5 bases short, with 14 bases between. The chain's CDR3 is CASSSLQGANEKLFF. The CDR3 DNA reads TGCGCCAGCAGCTCCCTACAGGGTGCCAATGAAAAACTGTTTTTT.

The chain joins TRBV4-2 to TRBJ1-1, with 12 nucleotides matching TRBD1. Germline CDR1 is LGHNA and CDR2 is YNFKEQ. J lost 7 bases, V lost 4 bases, and 7 bases had no gene match. The CDR3 runs 15 residues. The CDR3 loop reads CASSLSRDRGREAFF. DNA for the CDR3: TGTGCCAGCAGCCTCTCCCGGGACAGGGGGCGTGAAGCTTTCTTT.

The chain couples TRBV19 to TRBJ2-7; possible D gene TRBD2, 5 bases. The CDR3 contains 11 residues. V dropped 3 bases and J dropped 5 bases, with 5 bases sitting between them. CDR1 is LNHDA, CDR2 SQIVND, per germline (reference sequence). DNA of the CDR3: TGTGCCAGTAGTATCGGGAACGAGCAGTACTTC. It specifies CASSIGNEQYF.

The chain combines TRBV10-1 with TRBJ2-5, with D possibly TRBD1 on 5 matching bases. CDR3 length: 15 residues. V was clipped by 1 base and J by 2 bases, with 11 bases between them. Germline V CDR1 and CDR2: WNHNN, SYGVQD (reference sequence). The CDR3 spells CASSELAGKQETQYF. CDR3 coding DNA: TGCGCCAGCAGTGAGTTGGCAGGGAAGCAAGAGACCCAGTACTTC.

V and J are TRBV27 and TRBJ1-1; D not resolved. The CDR3 extends over 12 amino acids. The germline V gene encodes CDR1 MNHEY and CDR2 SMNVEV (reference sequence). V lost 6 bases and J lost 3, with 8 bases in between. The CDR3 region has the DNA TGTGCCAGCAGGTCATTCCACACTGAAGCTTTCTTT. This codes for CASRSFHTEAFF.

The chain has TRBV19 and TRBJ1-2; TRBD1 agrees at 8 bases. Per germline, CDR1 LNHDA and CDR2 SQIVND (reference sequence). The CDR3 is 15 amino acids. V shed 6 bases, J shed 1 base, and the junction held 7 bases outside the gene matches. CDR3 nucleotides: TGTGCCAGTAGACAAGGACAGGGCGATAACTATGGCTACACCTTC. It codes for CASRQGQGDNYGYTF.

This clone was observed a single time. The genes are TRBV11-3 and TRBJ1-3; no firm D call. CDR3 length: 13 amino acids. Germline values: CDR1 SGHNT, CDR2 YENEEA. V lost 1 base to trimming and J lost 6 bases, with 7 bases between them. DNA of the CDR3: TGTGCCAGCAGCTTAGGCGGTTCAAACACCATATATTTT. Protein: CASSLGGSNTIYF.

The chain carries TRBV2 and TRBJ2-7, with D possibly matching TRBD1 (6 bases). Trimming shortened V by 4 bases and J by 2 bases, and 21 bases separated the two germline ends. The CDR3 runs 17 residues. CDR1 and CDR2 from the germline V gene are SNHLY and FYNNEI. This CDR3 reads CASSGGFGTKGPYEQYF. In nucleotides, the CDR3 is TGTGCCAGCAGTGGCGGTTTTGGGACAAAAGGTCCCTACGAGCAGTACTTC.

V is TRBV18 and J is TRBJ2-5; D remains ambiguous. The CDR3 has 14 amino acids. V shed 3 bases and J shed 4 bases, with 12 bases lying between them. From germline, CDR1 is KGHSH and CDR2 LQKENI. The CDR3 sequence is CASSPPRIGETQYF. The CDR3 region has the DNA TGTGCCAGCTCACCCCCTAGAATTGGAGAGACCCAGTACTTC.

The chain links TRBV9 to TRBJ2-1; tentative D call: TRBD2 (6 bases). Germline assignment: CDR1 SGDLS and CDR2 YYNGEE. The germline V and J ends were trimmed by 3 bases and 10 bases, with 11 bases remaining between them. The CDR3 covers 12 residues. The CDR3 reads CASSGAGWEQFF. DNA for the CDR3: TGTGCCAGCAGCGGGGCGGGATGGGAGCAGTTCTTC.

The chain uses TRBV7-2 and TRBJ1-1; no clear D. The CDR3 covers 14 residues. Trimming cost V 2 bases and J 0 bases, with 7 bases left between them. The germline V gene has CDR1 SGHTA and CDR2 FQGNSA. CDR3 amino acids: CASSLLYVNTEAFF. CDR3 DNA: TGTGCCAGCAGCTTATTGTATGTGAACACTGAAGCTTTCTTT.

This clone has more than one count but fewer than ten. The chain is built from TRBV6-5 and TRBJ2-6; D remains unclear. The CDR3 consists of 15 residues. Germline-derived CDR1 and CDR2 are MNHEY and SVGAGI. Trimming took 1 base from V and 0 from J, leaving 4 bases between them. CDR3 bases: TGTGCCAGCAGTTACTTAATCTCTGGGGCCAACGTCCTGACTTTC. This translates into CASSYLISGANVLTF.

The genes are TRBV19 and TRBJ1-1; D is possibly TRBD1 (5 bases). The V and J ends lost 4 bases and 1 base respectively, with 16 bases between them. Germline CDR1 is LNHDA and CDR2 is SQIVND (reference sequence). This CDR3 comprises 16 residues. The CDR3 is CASSTLSGRGNTEAFF. CDR3 sequence (DNA): TGTGCCAGTAGTACCCTCTCTGGGAGGGGGAACACTGAAGCTTTCTTT.

This clone has only one observation. The chain employs TRBV28 and TRBJ2-5; D is perhaps TRBD1 (6 bases). The end of the DNA aligns better with TRBJ2-7, so the J call may be wrong. The CDR3 extends over 18 amino acids. Germline-derived CDR1 and CDR2 are MDHEN and SYDVKM. CDR3 sequence: CASSTLFPGQGTSYEQYF. The DNA for the CDR3 is TGTGCCAGCAGTACCCTTTTTCCGGGACAAGGGACCTCCTACGAGCAGTACTTC.